This T cell receptor (beta chain) was identified during a study of Ad26.COV2.S vaccination and SARS-CoV-2 variants. Assay used: immunoSEQ multiplex PCR; TCRdb lists only in-frame clones, some missing. Seen here are around 450,000 clones, roughly 89% observed once, and the top ten hold around 2.6%. The treatment denotes: some 19 received Ad26.COV2.S at low or high dose, single or two shots; 5 received placebo; per-sample allocation not given. Sample collection was performed on day 63 after the first vaccine or placebo injection. Study-wide results and caveats: Relative to placebo recipients, vaccine recipients exhibited elevated spike-specific TCR breadth.

This clone was seen more than once but under ten times. What it binds is not known. The sequences come from peripheral blood, collected in a trial of Ad26.COV2.S vaccine versus placebo. The TCR sequence derives from a person aged 18-65 years who received the Ad26.COV2.S COVID-19 vaccine or a placebo.

In DNA form, the CDR3 reads TGTGCCAGTAGCCGACAAGCGGAAGGGACCCAGTACTTC. Encoded protein: CASSRQAEGTQYF. The V call is TRBV19, the J call TRBJ2-5; TRBD2 is a possible D gene (5 bases). There are 13 residues in the CDR3. Germline V lookup: CDR1 LNHDA, CDR2 SQIVND (reference sequence). V was cut by 6 bases and J by 7 bases, with 15 bases left in between.